Below are 21 T cell receptor beta chains sequenced from a single sample in a study of T-cell memory formation after mild COVID-19. TCRdb independently ran MiXCR on the 5' RACE reads; one entry per CDR3 protein. The sample consists of a few hundred thousand distinct CDR3 sequences, approximately 23% of them appearing once. Sequencing was carried out using PBMCs or a T cell subset sorted from them (not recorded which). These receptors all stem from an adult woman who had mild COVID-19 (a few samples of this study predate the infection). Cell type and time point are not known.

In its sample, this clonotype was seen a few times. The germline gene is not matched at one end of the junction; a read error may be the cause. This chain links TRBV5-1 with TRBJ2-2; no clear D. The germline V gene has CDR1 SGHRS and CDR2 YFSETQ. This CDR3 has 12 amino acids. The CDR3 coding sequence is TGCGCCAGCAGACAGAACTCCGGGGAGCTGTTTTTT. Protein: CASRQNSGELFF.

CDR3 loop: CASRSAGELFF. Here the CDR3 DNA reads TGTGCCAGCCGCTCGGCCGGGGAGCTGTTTTTT. The chain links TRBV6-1 to TRBJ2-2; D unclear. The CDR3 has 11 amino acids. The germline V and J ends were trimmed by 8 bases and 6 bases, with 7 bases remaining between them. Germline values: CDR1 MNHNS, CDR2 SASEGT.

V is TRBV12-3 or TRBV12-4 and J is TRBJ2-6; a weak D match, TRBD1 (6 bases). Deletions cut 3 bases from V and 0 bases from J, with 18 bases between. The CDR3 contains 19 residues. CDR3 region: CASSFALGQMTSGANVLTF. CDR3 DNA: TGTGCCAGCAGTTTTGCTCTAGGACAGATGACCTCTGGGGCCAACGTCCTGACTTTC.

The chain couples TRBV5-1 to TRBJ2-3, with 11 bases identical to TRBD2. The junction had 8 bases not matched to a gene; V was cut back by 1 base and J by 1 base. This CDR3 has 18 residues. Germline CDR1 is SGHRS and CDR2 is YFSETQ. CDR3 coding DNA: TGCGCCAGCAGCTTGAGGACTAGCGGGTTTTTCGGCACAGATACGCAGTATTTT. Residues: CASSLRTSGFFGTDTQYF.

The genes are TRBV20-1 and TRBJ2-7; 7 bases fit TRBD1. The trim removed 5 bases at V and 2 bases at J, leaving 9 bases unmatched. Germline CDR1 is DFQATT and CDR2 is SNEGSKA (reference sequence). The CDR3 loop spans 14 amino acids. The CDR3 loop is CSAPIQGTTYEQYF. In DNA form, the CDR3 reads TGCAGTGCTCCGATACAGGGGACAACCTACGAGCAGTACTTC.

This clonotype was observed a few times. The genes are TRBV6-5 and TRBJ1-1, with D unclear. The CDR3 totals 15 residues. The germline gives CDR1 MNHEY, CDR2 SVGAGI. The V gene lost 0 bases and the J gene lost 1 base, with 9 bases spanning the gap. CDR3 amino acids: CASSYSPAENTEAFF. CDR3 sequence (DNA): TGTGCCAGCAGTTACTCCCCGGCGGAGAACACTGAAGCTTTCTTT.

This clonotype was detected a few times. This chain uses TRBV7-2 with TRBJ1-5, with 9 bases fitting TRBD1. Per germline, CDR1 SGHTA and CDR2 FQGNSA. The CDR3 has 16 amino acids. Trimming removed 1 base from V and 4 bases from J; junction bases left unmatched: 5. CDR3: CASSLVGGTGNQPQHF. For the CDR3, the DNA is TGTGCCAGCAGCTTAGTGGGGGGGACAGGGAATCAGCCCCAGCATTTT.

This clonotype was found a few times. The rearrangement uses TRBV6-2 or TRBV6-3 and TRBJ1-6; D is unclear. CDR1 and CDR2 from the germline V gene are MNHEY and SVGEGT. Trimming removed 6 bases at V and 6 bases at J, with 12 bases between. The CDR3 contains 14 residues. CDR3 in DNA: TGTGCCAGCAGCGCAACCCATAGTAATTCACCCCTCCACTTT. This encodes CASSATHSNSPLHF.

This clonotype was recorded a few times. The V call is TRBV24-1, the J call TRBJ2-1; 11 bases match TRBD2. The trim removed 3 bases at V and 5 bases at J, leaving 5 bases unmatched. CDR1 and CDR2 from the germline V gene are KGHDR and SFDVKD. The CDR3 consists of 16 residues. CDR3 in DNA: TGTGCCACCAGTGATACTAGCGGGGGCCCCCACAATGAGCAGTTCTTC. Protein product: CATSDTSGGPHNEQFF.

The chain carries TRBV7-6 and TRBJ1-2, with D possibly being TRBD1 (5 bases). CDR3 length: 16 residues. V lost 1 base and J 6 bases, leaving 18 bases between the germline ends. Germline values: CDR1 SGHVS, CDR2 FNYEAQ. The CDR3 region has the DNA TGTGCCAGCAGCTTAGGGTTATGGGTCGGGACGCATGGCTACACCTTC. Its protein product is CASSLGLWVGTHGYTF.

The chain couples TRBV20-1 to TRBJ2-1, with 8 bases lining up with TRBD2. Germline V gene data show CDR1 as DFQATT and CDR2 as SNEGSKA (reference sequence). V dropped 6 bases and J dropped 6; count of bases not matched to a gene: 7. The CDR3 is 13 amino acids. CDR3 amino acids: CSAQPGLVNEQFF. The CDR3 region has the DNA TGCAGTGCCCAGCCGGGACTAGTCAATGAGCAGTTCTTC.

CDR3 coding DNA: TGTGCCAGCTCACCTATGGGAGGGAGGACGCAAGAGACCCAGTACTTC. It translates to CASSPMGGRTQETQYF. This chain connects TRBV18 to TRBJ2-5, with 7 nucleotides matching TRBD2. The CDR3 runs to 16 residues. Per the germline V gene, CDR1 is KGHSH and CDR2 is LQKENI. Trimming removed 3 bases from V and 2 bases from J; junction bases left unmatched: 9.

The chain has TRBV30 and TRBJ2-1, with TRBD2 identical over 12 bases. Germline CDR1 is GTSNPN and CDR2 is SVGIG (reference sequence). V trimming: 4 bases; J trimming: 9 bases; junction bases outside the gene matches: 7. CDR3 size: 14 residues. The CDR3 DNA follows: TGTGCCTGGATAACTAGCGGGGGGTTCAGTGAGCAGTTCTTC. It is translated as CAWITSGGFSEQFF.

This chain links TRBV25-1 with TRBJ2-5, with 10 bases lining up with TRBD1. This CDR3 is built from 15 residues. Per germline, CDR1 MGHDK and CDR2 SYGVNS. Trimming took 8 bases from V and 4 from J; bases not matched to a gene: 10. The CDR3 here is CASHHGTGVGETQYF. The DNA of the CDR3 is TGTGCCAGCCACCACGGGACAGGGGTAGGAGAGACCCAGTACTTC.

In this sample, this clonotype turned up many times. This chain links TRBV20-1 with TRBJ1-1; tentatively, D is TRBD1 (5 bases). Trimming took 0 bases from V and 10 from J, leaving 30 bases between them. Germline values: CDR1 DFQATT, CDR2 SNEGSKA (reference sequence). The CDR3 runs to 18 residues. This CDR3 reads CSARDRWFPRRDPLGAFF. The DNA of the CDR3 is TGCAGTGCTAGAGATCGGTGGTTCCCGAGGAGGGACCCACTCGGAGCTTTCTTT.

The CDR3 DNA is TGTGCCAGCAGCCAAGGCGGGACTAGAGTACATGAGCAGTTCTTC. Translating it yields CASSQGGTRVHEQFF. This sequence joins TRBV3-1 and TRBJ2-1, with 8 bases identical to TRBD2. The CDR3 extends over 15 amino acids. Germline V lookup: CDR1 LGHDT, CDR2 YNNKEL (reference sequence). The ends lost 1 base at V and 8 bases at J; junction bases unmatched: 7.

This clonotype appeared a few times. The V gene is TRBV27, the J gene TRBJ2-7; D is unresolved. This CDR3 is 14 amino acids long. V was shortened by 8 bases and J by 1 base, with 15 bases between the two germline ends. Germline lookup yields CDR1 MNHEY and CDR2 SMNVEV (reference sequence). CDR3 sequence (DNA): TGTGCCAGCCGAACCGGGCAGCTTTCCTACGAGCAGTACTTC. It yields the protein CASRTGQLSYEQYF.

The chain recombines TRBV12-3 or TRBV12-4 with TRBJ2-7, with D perhaps matching TRBD2 (5 bases). The CDR3 consists of 14 residues. Between the trimmed V and J ends, which lost 1 base and 0 bases, there was a span of 7 bases. The CDR3 DNA follows: TGTGCCAGCAGTTTAGACGGGAACTCCTACGAGCAGTACTTC. The encoded protein is CASSLDGNSYEQYF.

The gene calls are TRBV20-1 and TRBJ2-4; D is possibly TRBD2 (6 bases). The CDR3 length is 11 residues. Trimming left V 5 bases short and J 11 bases short, with 13 bases between. Germline loops: CDR1 DFQATT, CDR2 SNEGSKA (reference sequence). For the CDR3, the DNA is TGCAGTGCTCTCCGGGACTCACTTCAGTACTTC. This translates into CSALRDSLQYF.

This clonotype was seen a few times. The V gene is TRBV19, the J gene TRBJ2-2, with TRBD2 as a possible D gene (5 bases). Germline loops: CDR1 LNHDA, CDR2 SQIVND (reference sequence). The CDR3 extends over 12 amino acids. The V gene lost 5 bases and the J gene lost 8 bases, with 9 bases spanning the gap. The CDR3 coding sequence is TGTGCCAGTAGTGAGGGTGCAGGGGAGCTGTTTTTT. This translates into CASSEGAGELFF.

The V call is TRBV20-1, the J call TRBJ2-7; D perhaps matches TRBD1 (6 bases). V lost 2 bases to trimming and J lost 2 bases, with 13 bases between them. The CDR3 loop spans 14 amino acids. The germline CDR1 and CDR2 sequences are DFQATT and SNEGSKA (reference sequence). This chain's CDR3 is CSARPGHPTYEQYF. In nucleotides, the CDR3 is TGCAGTGCTAGACCGGGACACCCAACCTACGAGCAGTACTTC.